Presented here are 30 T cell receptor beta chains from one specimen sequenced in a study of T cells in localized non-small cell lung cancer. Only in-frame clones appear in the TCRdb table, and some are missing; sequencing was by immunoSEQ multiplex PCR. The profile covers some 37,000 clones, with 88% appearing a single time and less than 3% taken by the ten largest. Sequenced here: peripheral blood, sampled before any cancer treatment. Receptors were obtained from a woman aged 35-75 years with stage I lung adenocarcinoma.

This CDR3 reads CASTRRDGYTF. The DNA of the CDR3 is TGTGCCAGCACCCGGAGGGATGGCTACACCTTC. The chain links TRBV28 to TRBJ1-2; D call uncertain. The CDR3 is made up of 11 amino acids. Germline-derived CDR1 and CDR2 are MDHEN and SYDVKM. V was clipped by 7 bases and J by 6 bases, with 9 bases between them.

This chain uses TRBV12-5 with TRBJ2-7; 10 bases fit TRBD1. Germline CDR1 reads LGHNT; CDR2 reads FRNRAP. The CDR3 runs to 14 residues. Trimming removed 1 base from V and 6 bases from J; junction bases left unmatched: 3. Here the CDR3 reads CASGLGDRGAEQYF. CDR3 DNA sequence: TGTGCTAGTGGTTTGGGGGACAGGGGTGCCGAGCAGTACTTC.

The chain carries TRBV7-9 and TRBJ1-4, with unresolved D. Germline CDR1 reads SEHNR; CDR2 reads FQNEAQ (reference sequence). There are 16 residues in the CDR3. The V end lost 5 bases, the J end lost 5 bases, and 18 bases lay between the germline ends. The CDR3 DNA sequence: TGTGCCAGCAGCCGACCCCACGGGCGCCTAAATGAAAAACTGTTTTTT. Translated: CASSRPHGRLNEKLFF.

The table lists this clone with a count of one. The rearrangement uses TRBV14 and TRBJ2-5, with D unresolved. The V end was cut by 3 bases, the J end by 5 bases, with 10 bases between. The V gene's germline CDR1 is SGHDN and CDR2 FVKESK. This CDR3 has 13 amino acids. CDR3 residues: CASSQFWMETQYF. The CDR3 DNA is TGTGCCAGCAGCCAGTTTTGGATGGAGACCCAGTACTTC.

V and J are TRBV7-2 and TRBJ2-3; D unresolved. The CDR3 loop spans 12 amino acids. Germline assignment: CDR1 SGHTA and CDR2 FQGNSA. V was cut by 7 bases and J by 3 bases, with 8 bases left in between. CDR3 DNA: TGTGCCAGCAAACCAGTAACAGATACGCAGTATTTT. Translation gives CASKPVTDTQYF.

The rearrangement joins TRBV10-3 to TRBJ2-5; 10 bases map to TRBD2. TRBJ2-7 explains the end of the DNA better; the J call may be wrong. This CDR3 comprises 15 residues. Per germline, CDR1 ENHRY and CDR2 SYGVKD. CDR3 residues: CAISGLAEATYEQYF. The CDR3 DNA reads TGTGCCATCAGCGGACTAGCGGAGGCAACCTACGAGCAGTACTTC.

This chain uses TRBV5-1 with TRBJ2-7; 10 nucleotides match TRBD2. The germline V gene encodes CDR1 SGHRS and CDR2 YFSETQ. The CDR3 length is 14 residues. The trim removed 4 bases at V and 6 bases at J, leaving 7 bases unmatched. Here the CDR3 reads CASSPSGRASEQYF. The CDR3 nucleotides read TGCGCCAGCAGCCCAAGCGGGAGGGCCTCCGAGCAGTACTTC.

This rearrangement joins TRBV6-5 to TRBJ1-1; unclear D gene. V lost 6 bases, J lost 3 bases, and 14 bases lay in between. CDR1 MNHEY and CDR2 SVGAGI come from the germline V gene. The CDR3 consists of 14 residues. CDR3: CASRSIYRYTEAFF. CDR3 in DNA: TGTGCCAGCAGGTCGATTTACCGATACACTGAAGCTTTCTTT.

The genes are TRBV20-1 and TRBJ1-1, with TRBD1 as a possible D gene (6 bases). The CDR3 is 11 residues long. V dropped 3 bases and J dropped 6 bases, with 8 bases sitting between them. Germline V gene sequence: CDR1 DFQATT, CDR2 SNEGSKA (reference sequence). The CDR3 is CSASRGPEAFF. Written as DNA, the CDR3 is TGCAGTGCTAGCAGGGGCCCTGAAGCTTTCTTT.

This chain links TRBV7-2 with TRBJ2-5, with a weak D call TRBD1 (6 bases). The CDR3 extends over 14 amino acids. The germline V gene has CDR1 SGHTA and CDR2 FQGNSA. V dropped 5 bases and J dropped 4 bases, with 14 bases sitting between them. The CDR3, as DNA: TGTGCCAGCAGCCGAGGACAGACCCCAGAGACCCAGTACTTC. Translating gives CASSRGQTPETQYF.

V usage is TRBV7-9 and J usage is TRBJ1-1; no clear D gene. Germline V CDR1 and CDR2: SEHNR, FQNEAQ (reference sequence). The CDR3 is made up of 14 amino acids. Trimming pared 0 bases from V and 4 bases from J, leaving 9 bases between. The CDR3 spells CASSLASASTEAFF. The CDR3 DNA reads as TGTGCCAGCAGCTTAGCGTCCGCTAGCACTGAAGCTTTCTTT.

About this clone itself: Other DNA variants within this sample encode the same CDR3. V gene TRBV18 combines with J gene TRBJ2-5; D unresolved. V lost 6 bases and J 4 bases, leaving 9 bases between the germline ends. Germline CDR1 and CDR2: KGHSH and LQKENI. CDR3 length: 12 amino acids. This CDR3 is CASSPPRETQYF. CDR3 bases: TGTGCCAGCTCGCCCCCGAGAGAGACCCAGTACTTC.

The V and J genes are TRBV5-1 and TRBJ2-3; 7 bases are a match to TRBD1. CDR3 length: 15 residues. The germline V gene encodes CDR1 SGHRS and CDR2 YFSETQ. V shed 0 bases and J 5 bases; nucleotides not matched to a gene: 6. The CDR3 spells CASSLGLGTEDTQYF. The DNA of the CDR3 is TGCGCCAGCAGCTTGGGCCTCGGGACAGAAGATACGCAGTATTTT. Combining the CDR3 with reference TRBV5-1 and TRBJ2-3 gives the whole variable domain KAGVTQTPRYLIKTRGQQVTLSCSPISGHRSVSWYQQTPGQGLQFLFEYFSETQRNKGNFPGRFSGRQFSNSRSEMNVSTLELGDSALYLCASSLGLGTEDTQYFGPGTRLTVL.

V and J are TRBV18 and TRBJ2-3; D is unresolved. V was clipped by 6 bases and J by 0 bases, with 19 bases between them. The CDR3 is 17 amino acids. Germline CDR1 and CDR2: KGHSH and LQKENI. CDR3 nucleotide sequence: TGTGCCAGCTCCCAAAGCTCATCAGTGGCGAGCACAGATACGCAGTATTTT. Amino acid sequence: CASSQSSSVASTDTQYF.

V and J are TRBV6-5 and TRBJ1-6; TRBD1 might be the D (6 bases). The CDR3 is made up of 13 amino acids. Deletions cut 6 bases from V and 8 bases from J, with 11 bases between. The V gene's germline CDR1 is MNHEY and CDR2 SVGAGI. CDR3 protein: CASSQHRDSPLHF. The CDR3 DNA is TGTGCCAGCAGCCAACACAGGGATTCACCCCTCCACTTT.

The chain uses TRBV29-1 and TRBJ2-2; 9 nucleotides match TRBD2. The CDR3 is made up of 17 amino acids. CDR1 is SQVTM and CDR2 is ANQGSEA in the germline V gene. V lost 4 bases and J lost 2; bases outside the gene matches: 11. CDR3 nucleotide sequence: TGCAGCGTTGGCGTTCTAGCGGGAATCTCTAACACCGGGGAGCTGTTTTTT. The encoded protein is CSVGVLAGISNTGELFF.

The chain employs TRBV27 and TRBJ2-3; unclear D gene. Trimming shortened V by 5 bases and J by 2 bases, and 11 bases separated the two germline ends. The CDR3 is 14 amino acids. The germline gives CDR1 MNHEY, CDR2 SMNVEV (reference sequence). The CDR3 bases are TGTGCCAGCAGTCCGAATAGAAACACAGATACGCAGTATTTT. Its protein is CASSPNRNTDTQYF.

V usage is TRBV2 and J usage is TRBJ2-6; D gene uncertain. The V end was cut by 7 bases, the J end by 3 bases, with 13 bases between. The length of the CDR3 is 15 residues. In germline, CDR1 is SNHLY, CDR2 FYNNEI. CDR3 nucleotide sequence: TGTGCCAGCAATCGCCCAAGGGATGGGGCCAACGTCCTGACTTTC. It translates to CASNRPRDGANVLTF. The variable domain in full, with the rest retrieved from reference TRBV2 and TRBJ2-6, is EPEVTQTPSHQVTQMGQEVILRCVPISNHLYFYWYRQILGQKVEFLVSFYNNEISEKSEIFDDQFSVERPDGSNFTLKIRSTKLEDSAMYFCASNRPRDGANVLTFGAGSRLTVL.

The CDR3 reads CASNVAAAKNIQYF. The CDR3 nucleotides read TGTGCCAGCAACGTAGCTGCGGCCAAAAACATTCAGTACTTC. The rearrangement joins TRBV2 to TRBJ2-4; D gene uncertain. This CDR3 has 14 residues. V lost 7 bases to trimming and J lost 1 base, with 11 bases between them. The germline V gene encodes CDR1 SNHLY and CDR2 FYNNEI.

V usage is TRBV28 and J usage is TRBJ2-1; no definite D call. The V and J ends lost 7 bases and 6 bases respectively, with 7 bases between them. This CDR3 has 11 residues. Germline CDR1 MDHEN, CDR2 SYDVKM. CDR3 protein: CASTSPNEQFF. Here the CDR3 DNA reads TGTGCCAGCACCTCCCCCAATGAGCAGTTCTTC.

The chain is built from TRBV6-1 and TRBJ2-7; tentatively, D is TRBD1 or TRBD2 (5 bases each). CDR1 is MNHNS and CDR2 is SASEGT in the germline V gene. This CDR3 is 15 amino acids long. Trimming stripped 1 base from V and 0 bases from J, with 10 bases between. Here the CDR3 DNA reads TGTGCCAGCAGTGAAGGGAGTGGGACCTCCTACGAGCAGTACTTC. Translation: CASSEGSGTSYEQYF.

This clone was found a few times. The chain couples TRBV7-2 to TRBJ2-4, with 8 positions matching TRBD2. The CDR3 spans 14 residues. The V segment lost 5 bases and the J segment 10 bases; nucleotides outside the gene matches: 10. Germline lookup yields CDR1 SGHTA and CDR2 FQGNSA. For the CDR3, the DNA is TGTGCCAGCAGCCCATCGGGGGCGGGAGGAATTCAGTACTTC. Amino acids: CASSPSGAGGIQYF.

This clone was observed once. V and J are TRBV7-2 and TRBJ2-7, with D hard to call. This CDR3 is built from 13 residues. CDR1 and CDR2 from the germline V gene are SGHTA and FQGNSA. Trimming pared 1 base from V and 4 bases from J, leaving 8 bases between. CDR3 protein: CASSLGLEYEQYF. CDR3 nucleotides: TGTGCCAGCAGCTTAGGGCTAGAATACGAGCAGTACTTC.

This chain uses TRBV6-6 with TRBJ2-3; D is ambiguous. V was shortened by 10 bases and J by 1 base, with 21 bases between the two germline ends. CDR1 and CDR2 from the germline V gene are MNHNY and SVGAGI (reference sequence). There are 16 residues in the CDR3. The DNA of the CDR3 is TGTGCCATACTTCCACCCTTTGGAGTGGGCACAGATACGCAGTATTTT. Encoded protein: CAILPPFGVGTDTQYF.

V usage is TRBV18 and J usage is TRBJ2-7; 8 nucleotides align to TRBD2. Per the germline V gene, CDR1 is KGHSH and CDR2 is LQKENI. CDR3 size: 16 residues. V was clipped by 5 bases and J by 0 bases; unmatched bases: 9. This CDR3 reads CASSSTTGGSSYEQYF. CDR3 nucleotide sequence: TGTGCCAGCTCATCAACTACGGGAGGGAGCTCCTACGAGCAGTACTTC.

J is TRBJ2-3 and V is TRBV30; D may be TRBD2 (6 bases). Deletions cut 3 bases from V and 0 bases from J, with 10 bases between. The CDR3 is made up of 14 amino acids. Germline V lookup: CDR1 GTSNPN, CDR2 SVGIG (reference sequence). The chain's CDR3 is CAWSLALSTDTQYF. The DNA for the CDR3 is TGTGCCTGGAGCCTAGCGCTTAGCACAGATACGCAGTATTTT.

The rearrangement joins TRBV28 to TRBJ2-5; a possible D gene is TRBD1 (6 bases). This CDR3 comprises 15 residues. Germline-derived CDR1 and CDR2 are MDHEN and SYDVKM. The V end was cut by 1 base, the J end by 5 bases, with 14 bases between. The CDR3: CASSLSAGAQETQYF. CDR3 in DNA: TGTGCCAGCAGTTTATCTGCAGGGGCTCAGGAGACCCAGTACTTC.

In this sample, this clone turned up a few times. The CDR3 bases are TGTGCCAGCAGCCCAGGTGGACTACAACGGTTCTTC. It translates to CASSPGGLQRFF. The chain is built from TRBV11-2 and TRBJ2-1, with a possible D match to TRBD2 (6 bases). This CDR3 is built from 12 residues. Trimming left V 5 bases short and J 15 bases short, with 17 bases between. Germline loops: CDR1 SGHAT, CDR2 FQNNGV.

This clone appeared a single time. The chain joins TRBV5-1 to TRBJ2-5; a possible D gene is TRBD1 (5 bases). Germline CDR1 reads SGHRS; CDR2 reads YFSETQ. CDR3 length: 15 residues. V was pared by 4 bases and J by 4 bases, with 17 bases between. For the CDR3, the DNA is TGCGCCAGCAGCCCCCAATGGGGCTCAGGAGAGACCCAGTACTTC. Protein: CASSPQWGSGETQYF.

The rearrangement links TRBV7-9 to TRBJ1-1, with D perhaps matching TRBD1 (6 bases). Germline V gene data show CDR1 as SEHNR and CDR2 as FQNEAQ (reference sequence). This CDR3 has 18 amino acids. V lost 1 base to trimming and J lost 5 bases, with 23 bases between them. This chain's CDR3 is CASSLETSGTWEGTEAFF. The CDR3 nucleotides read TGTGCCAGCAGCTTAGAAACGAGTGGGACATGGGAAGGGACTGAAGCTTTCTTT.